These 19 T cell receptor beta chains came from one sample sequenced in a study of T cells in Graves' hyperthyroidism and ophthalmopathy. The investigators amplified TCR beta CDR3 regions from RNA transcripts. The HTBI set primed first-round TCR CDR3 RT-PCR. In TCRdb, the multiplex PCR reads were re-called with MiXCR into one record per CDR3 protein. The sample gives 640,000 or so distinct CDR3 sequences, 14% of which show up once; more than 6% is in the top ten. The sample consisted of blood. The receptors come from a woman aged 18-29 years with Graves' ophthalmopathy.

This clonotype has a count of ten or more. V gene TRBV20-1 combines with J gene TRBJ2-7; TRBD2 matches 8 bases. The CDR3 contains 15 residues. Looked up from germline, CDR1 is DFQATT and CDR2 is SNEGSKA (reference sequence). The J segment lost 0 bases and the V segment lost 0 bases, leaving 4 bases of the junction unmatched. DNA of the CDR3: TGCAGTGCTAGAGATCAGCGGGAGAACTCCTACGAGCAGTACTTC. It codes for CSARDQRENSYEQYF.

This clonotype was seen ten or more times. The CDR3 protein is CASTTRRANAEQYF. The CDR3 DNA reads as TGTGCCAGCACCACCCGGCGGGCCAACGCCGAGCAGTACTTC. The chain uses TRBV12-3 or TRBV12-4 and TRBJ2-7, with D maybe TRBD2 (5 bases). CDR3 size: 14 residues. Trimming stripped 7 bases from V and 6 bases from J, with 19 bases between.

This clonotype was observed a handful of times. The chain combines TRBV4-1 with TRBJ2-1; D ambiguous. The V gene's germline CDR1 is MGHRA and CDR2 YSYEKL. The CDR3 consists of 16 residues. V lost 1 base and J lost 0, with 10 bases in between. CDR3 protein: CASSQGLGSSYNEQFF. In nucleotides, the CDR3 is TGCGCCAGCAGCCAAGGACTCGGTAGCTCCTACAATGAGCAGTTCTTC.

There are many counts of this clonotype. This chain uses TRBV11-2 with TRBJ2-7; D is unclear. The CDR3 runs 13 residues. V dropped 5 bases and J dropped 2 bases, with 10 bases sitting between them. Per germline, CDR1 SGHAT and CDR2 FQNNGV. The CDR3 DNA follows: TGTGCCAGCAGCCCCTATAGAACCTACGAGCAGTACTTC. It yields the protein CASSPYRTYEQYF.

There are a few counts of this clonotype. The chain couples TRBV5-8 to TRBJ1-4, with D possibly being TRBD1 (5 bases). V lost 4 bases and J 8 bases, leaving 12 bases between the germline ends. Germline loops: CDR1 SGHTS, CDR2 YDEGEE. The CDR3 has 13 amino acids. This CDR3 reads CASSLLEGEKLFF. The CDR3 bases are TGTGCCAGCAGCCTCCTAGAGGGGGAAAAACTGTTTTTT.

This clonotype was detected many times. The rearrangement joins TRBV9 to TRBJ2-1, with TRBD2 matching over 9 bases. The CDR3 is made up of 15 amino acids. V lost 2 bases to trimming and J lost 6 bases; unmatched junction nucleotides: 6. Germline CDR1 is SGDLS and CDR2 is YYNGEE. CDR3: CASSVTGTSSNEQFF. The CDR3 bases are TGTGCCAGCAGCGTCACCGGGACTAGCAGCAATGAGCAGTTCTTC.

This clonotype was seen at least ten times. The chain joins TRBV30 to TRBJ1-3; D is unresolved. V was shortened by 1 base and J by 4 bases, with 2 bases between the two germline ends. CDR1 and CDR2 (germline): GTSNPN, SVGIG (reference sequence). The CDR3 totals 11 residues. The CDR3 DNA is TGTGCCTGGAGTGAGGGAAACACCATATATTTT. Its protein product is CAWSEGNTIYF.

This clonotype was counted ten times or more. The chain links TRBV2 to TRBJ2-1; 7 nucleotides agree with TRBD1. Germline loops: CDR1 SNHLY, CDR2 FYNNEI. V was pared by 4 bases and J by 7 bases, with 7 bases of the junction left unmatched. This CDR3 is built from 14 residues. CDR3: CASSAQGKGNEQFF. CDR3 nucleotide sequence: TGTGCCAGCAGTGCACAGGGGAAAGGGAATGAGCAGTTCTTC.

This clonotype was recorded many times. V is TRBV28 and J is TRBJ2-2, with D perhaps given as TRBD1 or TRBD2 (5 bases each). Trimming took off 1 base at V and 7 bases at J, with 10 bases between the two ends. Germline V gene lookup returns CDR1 MDHEN and CDR2 SYDVKM. CDR3 size: 14 residues. CDR3: CASSLSLGDGELFF. The CDR3 nucleotides are TGTGCCAGCAGTTTATCACTAGGGGACGGGGAGCTGTTTTTT.

There are many counts of this clonotype. The V call is TRBV10-2, the J call TRBJ2-7; 11 bases fit TRBD2. The CDR3 consists of 14 residues. Germline V gives CDR1 WSHSY, CDR2 SAAADI. V shed 2 bases and J 6 bases; nucleotides not matched to a gene: 3. The CDR3 DNA is TGCGCCAGCAGTGAGGTACTAGCGGGAGCCGAGCAGTACTTC. Its protein product is CASSEVLAGAEQYF.

The chain links TRBV11-2 to TRBJ1-2; D gene uncertain. Trimming removed 5 bases from V and 4 bases from J, with 17 bases in between. Germline V gene sequence: CDR1 SGHAT, CDR2 FQNNGV. This CDR3 has 15 amino acids. The CDR3 DNA reads TGTGCCAGCAGCCCCGGACCCTCGGCGGGCTATGGCTACACCTTC. Translated: CASSPGPSAGYGYTF.

Remarks on this clonotype: One end of the junction fails to match germline, which may point to a read error. The chain carries TRBV7-8 and TRBJ2-4; the D call may be TRBD1 or TRBD2 (5 bases each). Germline V gene lookup returns CDR1 SGHVS and CDR2 FQNEAQ. This CDR3 has 18 residues. Here the CDR3 DNA reads TGCGCCAGCAGCCAGGCCGCCGGGACCCGCCGAGCCAAAAACATTCAGTACTTC. Protein product: CASSQAAGTRRAKNIQYF.

Of note for this clonotype: Sequence at one end of the junction differs from germline and may be a read error. V is TRBV28 and J is TRBJ2-7; 15 bases are a match to TRBD2. The CDR3 runs to 17 residues. Germline-derived CDR1 and CDR2 are MDHEN and SYDVKM. DNA for the CDR3: TGTGCCAGCAGTTTGGGACTAGCGGGAGGATCGACCTACGATCAGTACTTC. Translating gives CASSLGLAGGSTYDQYF.

This chain uses TRBV4-2 with TRBJ1-6, with TRBD1 matching over 8 bases. Germline V gene sequence: CDR1 LGHNA, CDR2 YNFKEQ. The CDR3 consists of 15 residues. Trimming took 0 bases from V and 7 from J; bases not matched to a gene: 2. The CDR3 nucleotides are TGTGCCAGCAGCCAAGAGGGACAGGACAATTCACCCCTCCACTTT. It translates to CASSQEGQDNSPLHF.

There are a few counts of this clonotype. V usage is TRBV19 and J usage is TRBJ2-7, with D perhaps matching TRBD1 (6 bases). Germline lookup yields CDR1 LNHDA and CDR2 SQIVND (reference sequence). The CDR3 runs 14 residues. V gave up 4 bases and J gave up 3 bases, with 13 bases separating them. This CDR3 reads CASSTRQVYYEQYF. The CDR3 DNA sequence: TGTGCCAGTAGTACCCGACAGGTTTACTACGAGCAGTACTTC.

This clonotype came up a few times. A read error may produce the germline difference seen at one junction end. The chain recombines TRBV6-5 with TRBJ1-5; maybe TRBD1 (6 bases). CDR3 length equals 18 residues. The germline V gene encodes CDR1 MNHEY and CDR2 SVGAGI. The chain's CDR3 is CASSYSLLGANSSQPQHF. The CDR3, as DNA: TGTGCCAGCAGTTACTCGTTGTTGGGGGCGAATAGCAGTCAGCCCCAGCATTTT.

In regard to this clonotype: At one end, the junction sequence differs from germline, possibly due to a read error. As DNA, the CDR3 is TGTGCCAGCAGTGCGATTAGGAATGAGCAGTCCTTC. Translation: CASSAIRNEQSF. V gene TRBV27 combines with J gene TRBJ2-1; D unclear. The CDR3 covers 12 residues. The germline CDR1 and CDR2 sequences are MNHEY and SMNVEV (reference sequence).

The table lists this clonotype with many counts. The CDR3 sequence: CATSRDTSGTAGRTEAFF. The CDR3 DNA reads TGTGCCACCAGCAGAGATACATCAGGAACAGCCGGAAGGACTGAAGCTTTCTTT. The rearrangement links TRBV15 to TRBJ1-1; D is undetermined. The V and J ends lost 0 bases and 5 bases respectively, with 22 bases between them. The CDR3 extends over 18 amino acids. CDR1 and CDR2 from the germline V gene are LNHNV and YYDKDF (reference sequence).

This clonotype has just a few counts. The chain is built from TRBV29-1 and TRBJ2-2; D may be TRBD1 (6 bases). The V gene lost 5 bases and the J gene lost 7 bases, with 17 bases spanning the gap. From germline, CDR1 is SQVTM and CDR2 ANQGSEA. CDR3 length equals 14 residues. As DNA, the CDR3 is TGCAGCGTTACAGGGATGTCAGACGACGGGGAGCTGTTTTTT. It yields the protein CSVTGMSDDGELFF.